One TCR beta chain is described in this entry. Its target is unknown. These data belong to a study of cytomegalovirus exposure and HLA in healthy donors. On the study more broadly: Of the donors genotyped, several hundred in all, about 80% fell in the Caucasian-associated ancestry cluster. Points from the study as a whole: A classifier reportedly called cytomegalovirus status with high sensitivity and specificity.

Germline V gene data show CDR1 as LNHDA and CDR2 as SQIVND (reference sequence). V was trimmed by 1 base and J by 8 bases, leaving 17 bases between them. This CDR3 is built from 15 residues. The study ran its PCR with 60 Vbeta and 13 Jbeta primers. Profiling relied on immunoSEQ multiplex PCR, and the TCRdb table lists in-frame clones only, not all of them. Among about 110,000 clones listed, approximately 70% were seen once. This clonotype originated in a woman aged 25 to 39 in good health and CMV-seronegative. The chain has TRBV19 and TRBJ1-2, with a possible D match to TRBD1 (5 bases). Sequencing was performed on PBMCs. In nucleotides, the CDR3 is TGTGCCAGTAGTATAGTCAACCCCAGGGATGGGGGCTACACCTTC. The encoded protein is CASSIVNPRDGGYTF.